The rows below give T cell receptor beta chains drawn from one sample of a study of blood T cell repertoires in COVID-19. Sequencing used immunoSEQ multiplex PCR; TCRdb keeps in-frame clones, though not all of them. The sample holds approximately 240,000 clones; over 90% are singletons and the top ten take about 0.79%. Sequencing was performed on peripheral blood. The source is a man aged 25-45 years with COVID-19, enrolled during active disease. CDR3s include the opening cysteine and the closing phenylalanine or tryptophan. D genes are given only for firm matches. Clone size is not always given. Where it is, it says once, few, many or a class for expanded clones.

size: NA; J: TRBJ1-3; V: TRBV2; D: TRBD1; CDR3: CASSSEGGFGNTIYF; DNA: TGTGCCAGCAGCTCGGAAGGGGGCTTTGGAAACACCATATATTTT
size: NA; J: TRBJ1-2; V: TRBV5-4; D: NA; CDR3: CASSPGGRAGYGYTF; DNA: TGTGCCAGCAGCCCGGGGGGGAGGGCTGGCTATGGCTACACCTTC
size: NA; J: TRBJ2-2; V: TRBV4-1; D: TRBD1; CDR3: CASSQGQANTGELFF; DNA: TGCGCCAGCAGCCAGGGACAGGCGAACACCGGGGAGCTGTTTTTT
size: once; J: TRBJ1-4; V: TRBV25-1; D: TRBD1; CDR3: CASRQGVTNEKLFF; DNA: TGTGCCAGCAGACAGGGGGTGACTAATGAAAAACTGTTTTTT
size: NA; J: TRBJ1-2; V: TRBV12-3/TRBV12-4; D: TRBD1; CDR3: CATRNRGNYGYTF; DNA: TGTGCCACCCGGAACAGGGGCAACTATGGCTACACCTTC
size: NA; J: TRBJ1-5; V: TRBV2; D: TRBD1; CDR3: CATRKQGASQPQHF; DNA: TGTGCCACCCGAAAACAGGGGGCAAGTCAGCCCCAGCATTTT
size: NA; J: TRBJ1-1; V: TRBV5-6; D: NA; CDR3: CASSFTDRMNTEAFF; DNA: TGTGCCAGCAGCTTCACGGACAGAATGAACACTGAAGCTTTCTTT
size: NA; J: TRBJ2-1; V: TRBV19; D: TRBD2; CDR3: CASTDPGGVDNEQFF; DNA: TGTGCCAGTACCGACCCGGGGGGGGTGGACAATGAGCAGTTCTTC
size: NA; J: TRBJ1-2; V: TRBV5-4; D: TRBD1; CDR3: CASSLEGQIGFYGYTF; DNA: TGTGCCAGCAGCTTGGAGGGACAGATCGGATTCTATGGCTACACCTTC
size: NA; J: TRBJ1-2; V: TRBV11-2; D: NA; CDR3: CASSLLTTRGYGYTF; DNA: TGTGCCAGCAGCTTATTGACAACTCGAGGGTATGGCTACACCTTC
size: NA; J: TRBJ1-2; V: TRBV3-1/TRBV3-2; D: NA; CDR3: CASSHRGSYGYTF; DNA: TGTGCCAGCAGCCATCGGGGGAGCTATGGCTACACCTTC
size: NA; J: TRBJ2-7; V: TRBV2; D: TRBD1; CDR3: CASKLQGKGEQYF; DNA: TGTGCCAGCAAATTACAGGGGAAAGGCGAGCAGTACTTC
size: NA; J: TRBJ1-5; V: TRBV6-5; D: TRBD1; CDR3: CASSLNRGGNQPQHF; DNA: TGTGCCAGCAGTTTAAACAGGGGTGGGAATCAGCCCCAGCATTTT
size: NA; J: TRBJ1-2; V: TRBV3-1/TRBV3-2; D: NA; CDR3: CASSQDLIQGQTGGYTF; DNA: TGTGCCAGCAGCCAAGATCTAATCCAAGGACAAACCGGGGGCTACACCTTC
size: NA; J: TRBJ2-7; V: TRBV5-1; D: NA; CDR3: CASSLDSLSYEQYF; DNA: TGCGCCAGCAGCTTGGACAGTCTCTCCTACGAGCAGTACTTC
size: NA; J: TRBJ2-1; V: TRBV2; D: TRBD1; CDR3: CASRGGQGAYNEQFF; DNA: TGTGCCAGCAGGGGGGGACAGGGAGCCTACAATGAGCAGTTCTTC
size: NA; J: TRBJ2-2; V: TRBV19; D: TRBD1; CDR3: CASSIITGGSSGELFF; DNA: TGTGCCAGTAGTATAATAACAGGGGGCTCCTCCGGGGAGCTGTTTTTT
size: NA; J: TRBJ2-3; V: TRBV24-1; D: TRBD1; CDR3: CATSDSGQGYTDTQYF; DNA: TGTGCCACCAGTGATTCAGGACAGGGCTACACAGATACGCAGTATTTT
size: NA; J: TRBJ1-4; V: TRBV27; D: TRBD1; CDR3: CASSLMGQGSAKLFF; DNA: TGTGCCAGCAGTTTAATGGGACAGGGATCGGCAAAACTGTTTTTT
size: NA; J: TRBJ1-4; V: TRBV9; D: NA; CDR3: CASSVRGEKLFF; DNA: TGTGCCAGCAGCGTACGGGGGGAAAAACTGTTTTTT
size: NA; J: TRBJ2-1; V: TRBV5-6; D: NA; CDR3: CASSLAALLDNEQFF; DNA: TGTGCCAGCAGCTTGGCCGCCCTTCTAGACAATGAGCAGTTCTTC